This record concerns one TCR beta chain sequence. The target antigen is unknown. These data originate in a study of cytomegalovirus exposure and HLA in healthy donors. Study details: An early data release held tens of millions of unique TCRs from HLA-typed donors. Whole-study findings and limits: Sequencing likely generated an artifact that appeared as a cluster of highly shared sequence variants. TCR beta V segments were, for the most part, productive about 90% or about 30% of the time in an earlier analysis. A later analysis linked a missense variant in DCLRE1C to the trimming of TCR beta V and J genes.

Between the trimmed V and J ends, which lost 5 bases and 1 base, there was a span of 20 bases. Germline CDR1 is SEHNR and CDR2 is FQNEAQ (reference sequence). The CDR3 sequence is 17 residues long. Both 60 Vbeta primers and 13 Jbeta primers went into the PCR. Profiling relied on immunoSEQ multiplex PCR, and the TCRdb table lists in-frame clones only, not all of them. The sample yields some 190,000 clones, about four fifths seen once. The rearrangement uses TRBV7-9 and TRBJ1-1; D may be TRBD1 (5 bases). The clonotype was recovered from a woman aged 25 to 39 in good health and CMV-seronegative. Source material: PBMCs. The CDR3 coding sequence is TGTGCCAGCAGCCCTCTATTAGGAGGGGCGGGGAACACTGAAGCTTTCTTT. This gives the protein CASSPLLGGAGNTEAFF.